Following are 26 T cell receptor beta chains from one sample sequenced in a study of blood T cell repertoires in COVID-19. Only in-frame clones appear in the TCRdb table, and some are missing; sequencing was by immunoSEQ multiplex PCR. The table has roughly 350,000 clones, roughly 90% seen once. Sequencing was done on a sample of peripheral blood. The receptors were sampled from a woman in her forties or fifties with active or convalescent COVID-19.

The CDR3 nucleotides read TGCGCCAGCAGCTCCCGACAGGGGGCGGACAACGAGCAGTACTTC. Residues: CASSSRQGADNEQYF. The chain combines TRBV4-1 with TRBJ2-7; 10 positions match TRBD1. CDR3 length: 15 amino acids. The germline CDR1 and CDR2 sequences are MGHRA and YSYEKL. Trimming at V came to 5 bases and at J to 5 bases, leaving 9 bases not matched to a gene.

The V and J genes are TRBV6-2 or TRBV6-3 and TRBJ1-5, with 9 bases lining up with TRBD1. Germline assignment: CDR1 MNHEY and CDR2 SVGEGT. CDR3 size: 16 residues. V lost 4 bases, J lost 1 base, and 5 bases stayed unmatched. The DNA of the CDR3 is TGTGCCAGCAGTTGGGACAGGGTGACGAGCAATCAGCCCCAGCATTTT. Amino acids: CASSWDRVTSNQPQHF.

This CDR3 is CASSLTGGGMSYGYTF. The CDR3 DNA follows: TGTGCCAGCAGTCTAACAGGGGGCGGGATGAGCTATGGCTACACCTTC. This chain connects TRBV6-6 to TRBJ1-2; TRBD1 matches 9 bases. There are 16 residues in the CDR3. CDR1 is MNHNY and CDR2 is SVGAGI in the germline V gene (reference sequence). The junction had 11 bases not matched to a gene; V was cut back by 5 bases and J by 4 bases.

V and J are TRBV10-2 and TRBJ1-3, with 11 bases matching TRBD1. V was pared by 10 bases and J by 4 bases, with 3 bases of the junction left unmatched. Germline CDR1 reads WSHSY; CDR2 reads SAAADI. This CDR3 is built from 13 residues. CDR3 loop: CATGTGGGNTIYF. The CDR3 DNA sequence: TGCGCCACCGGGACAGGGGGAGGAAACACCATATATTTT.

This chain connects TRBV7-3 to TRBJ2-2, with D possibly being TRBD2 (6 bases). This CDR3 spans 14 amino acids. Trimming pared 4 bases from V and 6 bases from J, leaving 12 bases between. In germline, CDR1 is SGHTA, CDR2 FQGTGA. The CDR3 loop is CASSSRGVPGELFF. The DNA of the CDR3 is TGTGCCAGCAGCTCGCGCGGGGTCCCCGGGGAGCTGTTTTTT.

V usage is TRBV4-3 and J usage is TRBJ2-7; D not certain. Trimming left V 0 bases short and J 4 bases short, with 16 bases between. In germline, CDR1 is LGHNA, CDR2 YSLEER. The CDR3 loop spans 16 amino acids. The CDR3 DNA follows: TGCGCCAGCAGCCAAGATTCGACTGCGTCATCGTACGAGCAGTACTTC. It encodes CASSQDSTASSYEQYF.

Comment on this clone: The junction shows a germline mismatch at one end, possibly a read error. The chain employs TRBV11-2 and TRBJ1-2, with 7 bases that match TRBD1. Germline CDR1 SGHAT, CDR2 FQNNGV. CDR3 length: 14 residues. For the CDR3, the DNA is TGTGCCAGCAGCCAAATGGTAGTCGGACAGGCCTTTTATTTC. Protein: CASSQMVVGQAFYF. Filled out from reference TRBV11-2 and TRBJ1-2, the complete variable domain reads EAGVAQSPRYKIIEKRQSVAFWCNPISGHATLYWYQQILGQGPKLLIQFQNNGVVDDSQLPKDRFSAERLKGVDSTLKIQPAKLEDSAVYLCASSQMVVGQAFYFGSGTRLTVV.

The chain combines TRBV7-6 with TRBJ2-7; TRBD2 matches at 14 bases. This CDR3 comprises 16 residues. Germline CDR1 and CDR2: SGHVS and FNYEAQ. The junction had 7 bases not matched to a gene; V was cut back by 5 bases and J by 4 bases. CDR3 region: CASSRGTSGSQYEQYF. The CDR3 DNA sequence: TGTGCCAGCAGCCGCGGGACTAGCGGGAGTCAATACGAGCAGTACTTC.

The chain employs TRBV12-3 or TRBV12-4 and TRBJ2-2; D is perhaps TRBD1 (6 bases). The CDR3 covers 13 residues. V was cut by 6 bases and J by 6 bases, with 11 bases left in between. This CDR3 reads CASRPAGAGELFF. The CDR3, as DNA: TGTGCCAGCAGACCCGCAGGGGCCGGGGAGCTGTTTTTT.

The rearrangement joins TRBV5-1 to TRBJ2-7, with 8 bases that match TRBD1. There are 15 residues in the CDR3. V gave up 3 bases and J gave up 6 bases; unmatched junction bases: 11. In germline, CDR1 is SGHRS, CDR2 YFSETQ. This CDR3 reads CASSSTSHRGIEQYF. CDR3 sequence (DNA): TGCGCCAGCAGCTCAACGTCTCACAGGGGGATCGAGCAGTACTTC.

DNA of the CDR3: TGTGCCAGCAGCTTGACAGCCTACAATGAGCAGTTCTTC. Amino acid sequence: CASSLTAYNEQFF. The chain joins TRBV6-2 or TRBV6-3 to TRBJ2-1, with D maybe TRBD1 (5 bases). CDR3 length: 13 residues. The germline V and J ends were trimmed by 6 bases and 2 bases, with 8 bases remaining between them. Per the germline V gene, CDR1 is MNHEY and CDR2 is SVGEGT.

This chain's CDR3 is CASHTGGNTEAFF. The CDR3 region has the DNA TGTGCCAGTCACACCGGGGGGAACACTGAAGCTTTCTTT. This sequence joins TRBV19 and TRBJ1-1; possibly TRBD1 for D (5 bases). The CDR3 spans 13 residues. CDR1 and CDR2 from the germline V gene are LNHDA and SQIVND (reference sequence). V was cut by 8 bases and J by 1 base, with 11 bases left in between.

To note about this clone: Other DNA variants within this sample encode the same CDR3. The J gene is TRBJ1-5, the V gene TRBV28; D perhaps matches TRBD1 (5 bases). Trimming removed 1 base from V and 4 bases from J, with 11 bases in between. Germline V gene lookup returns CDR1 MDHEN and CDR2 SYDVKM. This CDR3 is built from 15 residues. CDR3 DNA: TGTGCCAGCAGTTTATTGGGGGGAGGAAATCAGCCCCAGCATTTT. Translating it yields CASSLLGGGNQPQHF.

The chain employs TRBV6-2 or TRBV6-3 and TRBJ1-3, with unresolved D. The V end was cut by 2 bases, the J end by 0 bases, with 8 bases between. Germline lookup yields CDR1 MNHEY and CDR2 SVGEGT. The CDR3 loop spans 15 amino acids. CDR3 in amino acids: CASSYRRLSGNTIYF. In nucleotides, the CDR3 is TGTGCCAGCAGTTACAGGCGGCTCTCTGGAAACACCATATATTTT.

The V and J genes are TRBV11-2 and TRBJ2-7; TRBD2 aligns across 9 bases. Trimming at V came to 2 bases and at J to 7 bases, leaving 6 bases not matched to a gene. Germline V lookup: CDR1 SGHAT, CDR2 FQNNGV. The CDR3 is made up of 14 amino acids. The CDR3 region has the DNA TGTGCCAGCAGCTTAACTAGCGGGCCGTCGGAGCAGTACTTC. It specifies CASSLTSGPSEQYF.

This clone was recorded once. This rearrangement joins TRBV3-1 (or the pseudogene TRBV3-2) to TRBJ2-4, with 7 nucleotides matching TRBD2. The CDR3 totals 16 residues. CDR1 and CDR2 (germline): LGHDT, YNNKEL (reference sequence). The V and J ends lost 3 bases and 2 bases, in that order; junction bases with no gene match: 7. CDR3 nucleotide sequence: TGTGCCAGCAGCCAGATAGCGGGCACAACCAAAAACATTCAGTACTTC. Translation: CASSQIAGTTKNIQYF.

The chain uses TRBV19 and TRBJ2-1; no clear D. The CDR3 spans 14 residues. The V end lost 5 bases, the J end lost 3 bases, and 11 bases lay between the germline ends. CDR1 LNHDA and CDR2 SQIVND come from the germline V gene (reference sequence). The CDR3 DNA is TGTGCCAGTAGTTCAACCCGGGTCTACAATGAGCAGTTCTTC. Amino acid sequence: CASSSTRVYNEQFF.

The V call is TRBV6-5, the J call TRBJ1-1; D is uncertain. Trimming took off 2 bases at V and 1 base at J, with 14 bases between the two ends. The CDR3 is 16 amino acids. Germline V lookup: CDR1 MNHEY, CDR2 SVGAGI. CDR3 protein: CASSYLRTGENTEAFF. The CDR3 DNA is TGTGCCAGCAGTTACCTGCGGACGGGAGAGAACACTGAAGCTTTCTTT.

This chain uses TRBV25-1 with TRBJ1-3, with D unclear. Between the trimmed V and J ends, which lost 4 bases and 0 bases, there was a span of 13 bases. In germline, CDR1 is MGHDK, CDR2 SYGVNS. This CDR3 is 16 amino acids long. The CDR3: CASSAWQANSGNTIYF. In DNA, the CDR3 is TGTGCCAGCAGTGCGTGGCAGGCAAACTCTGGAAACACCATATATTTT.

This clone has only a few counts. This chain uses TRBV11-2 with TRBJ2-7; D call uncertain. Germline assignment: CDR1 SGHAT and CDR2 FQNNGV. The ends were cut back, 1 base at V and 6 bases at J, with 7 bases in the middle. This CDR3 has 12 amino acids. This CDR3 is CASSLGSVEQYF. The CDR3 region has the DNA TGTGCCAGCAGCTTAGGGTCAGTCGAGCAGTACTTC.

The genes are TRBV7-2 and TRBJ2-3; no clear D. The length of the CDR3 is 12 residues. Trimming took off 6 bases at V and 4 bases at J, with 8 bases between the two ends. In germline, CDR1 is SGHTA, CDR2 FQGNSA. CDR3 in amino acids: CASRASSDTQYF. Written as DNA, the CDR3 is TGTGCCAGCAGAGCAAGTTCAGATACGCAGTATTTT.

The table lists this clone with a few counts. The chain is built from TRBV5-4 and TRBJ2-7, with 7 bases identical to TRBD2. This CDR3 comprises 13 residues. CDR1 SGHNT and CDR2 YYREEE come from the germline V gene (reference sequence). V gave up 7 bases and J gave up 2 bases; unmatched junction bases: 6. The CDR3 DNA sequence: TGTGCCAGCGGCGGACTAGGGGCCTACGAGCAGTACTTC. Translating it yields CASGGLGAYEQYF.

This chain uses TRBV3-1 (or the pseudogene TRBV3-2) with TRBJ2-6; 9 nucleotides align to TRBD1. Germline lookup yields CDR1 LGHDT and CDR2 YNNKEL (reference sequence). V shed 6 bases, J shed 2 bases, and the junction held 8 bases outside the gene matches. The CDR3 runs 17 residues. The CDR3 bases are TGTGCCAGCAGGCCCGGGACAGGGTTGACTGGGGCCAACGTCCTGACTTTC. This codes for CASRPGTGLTGANVLTF.

The CDR3 sequence: CASRRGNIQYF. CDR3 nucleotide sequence: TGTGCCAGCAGACGGGGAAACATTCAGTACTTC. This chain links TRBV6-5 with TRBJ2-4; D is possibly TRBD2 (5 bases). Germline V CDR1 and CDR2: MNHEY, SVGAGI. Trimming left V 6 bases short and J 6 bases short, with 6 bases between. The CDR3 contains 11 residues.

CDR3 in amino acids: CASSQTELNEKLFF. The CDR3 DNA is TGTGCCAGCAGCCAAACCGAACTTAATGAAAAACTGTTTTTT. V gene TRBV7-2 combines with J gene TRBJ1-4; no clear D gene. This CDR3 contains 14 residues. Germline V gene lookup returns CDR1 SGHTA and CDR2 FQGNSA. Trimming removed 5 bases from V and 4 bases from J, with 11 bases in between.

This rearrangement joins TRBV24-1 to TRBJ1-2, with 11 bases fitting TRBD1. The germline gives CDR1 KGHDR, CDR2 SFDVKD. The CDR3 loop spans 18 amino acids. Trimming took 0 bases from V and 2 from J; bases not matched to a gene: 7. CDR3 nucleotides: TGTGCCACCAGTGATTTGCGGGACAGGGGGATCAAAAACTATGGCTACACCTTC. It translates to CATSDLRDRGIKNYGYTF.